These 16 T cell receptor beta chains were all obtained from the same sample, sequenced in a study of cytomegalovirus exposure and HLA in healthy donors. A multiplex PCR was run with 60 Vbeta primers and 13 Jbeta primers. Method: immunoSEQ multiplex PCR; TCRdb's copy keeps in-frame clones and lacks some. The sample has around 100,000 clones; approximately 66% are singletons. Sequencing was carried out using PBMCs. The source is a woman aged 45-65 years in good health and CMV-seronegative.

The chain couples TRBV5-1 to TRBJ2-3; D unclear. CDR1 and CDR2 (germline): SGHRS, YFSETQ. V lost 4 bases and J lost 4, with 19 bases in between. The CDR3 is 16 amino acids. CDR3 bases: TGCGCCAGCAGCCCCGAATTTCAGGCGATGTCAGATACGCAGTATTTT. Protein product: CASSPEFQAMSDTQYF.

There are a few counts of this clone. V usage is TRBV2 and J usage is TRBJ2-5; 10 bases match TRBD1. V lost 7 bases, J lost 5 bases, and 4 bases stayed unmatched. In germline, CDR1 is SNHLY, CDR2 FYNNEI. The CDR3 runs to 13 residues. The CDR3 sequence is CASTGGQGETQYF. The CDR3 DNA follows: TGTGCCAGCACCGGGGGACAGGGGGAGACCCAGTACTTC.

The gene calls are TRBV7-2 and TRBJ2-7, with D perhaps matching TRBD2 (6 bases). V was trimmed by 3 bases and J by 2 bases, leaving 11 bases between them. The CDR3 runs to 14 residues. The germline CDR1 and CDR2 sequences are SGHTA and FQGNSA. CDR3 DNA: TGTGCCAGCAGCTTGGGGGAGGCTCCCTACGAGCAGTACTTC. It specifies CASSLGEAPYEQYF.

The genes are TRBV6-5 and TRBJ1-1; 8 bases map to TRBD1. This CDR3 spans 16 amino acids. Per the germline V gene, CDR1 is MNHEY and CDR2 is SVGAGI. With 2 bases clipped from V and 3 bases from J, the junction kept 8 bases outside the gene matches. The DNA of the CDR3 is TGTGCCAGCAGTTACGGGGCAGGGGGCGCGTACACTGAAGCTTTCTTT. Its protein is CASSYGAGGAYTEAFF.

The chain links TRBV25-1 to TRBJ2-5; D is ambiguous. The J call may be wrong; the DNA end is better matched by TRBJ2-7. In germline, CDR1 is MGHDK, CDR2 SYGVNS. This CDR3 region has 14 residues. CDR3 loop: CASSELIDSYEQYF. DNA of the CDR3: TGTGCCAGCAGTGAATTAATAGACTCCTACGAGCAGTACTTC.

The V call is TRBV14, the J call TRBJ1-1; a weak D match, TRBD1 (6 bases). The V end was cut by 1 base, the J end by 5 bases, with 11 bases between. This CDR3 spans 14 amino acids. Germline CDR1 and CDR2: SGHDN and FVKESK. The CDR3 spells CASSQAQGGTEAFF. DNA of the CDR3: TGTGCCAGCAGCCAAGCACAGGGTGGGACTGAAGCTTTCTTT.

The gene calls are TRBV7-6 and TRBJ1-1, with 7 positions matching TRBD1. After removal of 4 bases from V and 13 bases from J, the junction contained 12 bases not matched to a gene. The germline V gene has CDR1 SGHVS and CDR2 FNYEAQ. CDR3 length: 13 amino acids. The CDR3 protein is CASSSDRDGSGFF. Here the CDR3 DNA reads TGTGCCAGCAGCTCCGACAGGGATGGTTCGGGTTTCTTT.

The chain uses TRBV6-5 and TRBJ1-4; D not resolved. Per germline, CDR1 MNHEY and CDR2 SVGAGI. Trimming shortened V by 6 bases and J by 0 bases, and 8 bases separated the two germline ends. The CDR3 loop spans 14 amino acids. Here the CDR3 DNA reads TGTGCCAGCAGACCAGGCCCAACTAATGAAAAACTGTTTTTT. Its translation is CASRPGPTNEKLFF.

This chain connects TRBV5-1 to TRBJ2-2; 12 nucleotides match TRBD2. Germline CDR1 is SGHRS and CDR2 is YFSETQ. Germline trimming cut 1 base from V and 4 bases from J; bases unmatched to any gene: 8. The CDR3 runs to 18 residues. The CDR3, as DNA: TGCGCCAGCAGCTTGCGGCCTAGCGGGGGGGCGAGCACCGGGGAGCTGTTTTTT. Amino acids: CASSLRPSGGASTGELFF.

This clone has just a few counts. The rearrangement links TRBV7-6 to TRBJ2-1; tentative D call: TRBD2 (5 bases). The CDR3 is 13 amino acids. Trimming removed 2 bases from V and 10 bases from J, with 12 bases in between. CDR1 and CDR2 (germline): SGHVS, FNYEAQ. The CDR3 DNA reads TGTGCCAGCAGCTTAAGGACTGGAGGAGAGCAGTTCTTC. This translates into CASSLRTGGEQFF.

This chain uses TRBV14 with TRBJ1-2; 8 positions agree with TRBD1. The CDR3 extends over 15 amino acids. In germline, CDR1 is SGHDN, CDR2 FVKESK. V lost 0 bases to trimming and J lost 2 bases; unmatched junction nucleotides: 2. CDR3 loop: CASSQDRQGNYGYTF. In nucleotides, the CDR3 is TGTGCCAGCAGCCAAGATCGACAGGGGAACTATGGCTACACCTTC.

This chain uses TRBV27 with TRBJ1-2, with TRBD1 identical over 10 bases. This CDR3 is 14 amino acids long. CDR1 and CDR2 (germline): MNHEY, SMNVEV (reference sequence). Losses at the gene ends were 6 bases for V and 7 bases for J; bases not matched to a gene: 8. CDR3 region: CASSLDRGRGGYTF. The CDR3 nucleotides read TGTGCCAGCAGCCTCGACAGGGGGCGCGGTGGCTACACCTTC.

J is TRBJ1-3 and V is TRBV5-1; 9 bases fit TRBD1. This CDR3 comprises 15 residues. V shed 4 bases and J 4 bases; nucleotides not matched to a gene: 6. Germline lookup yields CDR1 SGHRS and CDR2 YFSETQ. This chain's CDR3 is CASSPGTGQGNTIYF. CDR3 nucleotide sequence: TGCGCCAGCAGCCCCGGGACAGGGCAAGGAAACACCATATATTTT.

A few counts support this clone. The J gene is TRBJ1-1, the V gene TRBV28; no clear D gene. V lost 8 bases and J lost 1, with 5 bases in between. This CDR3 is 11 amino acids long. CDR1 and CDR2 (germline): MDHEN, SYDVKM. The CDR3: CASRGNTEAFF. The CDR3 DNA sequence: TGTGCCAGCCGGGGGAACACTGAAGCTTTCTTT.

The chain recombines TRBV6-6 with TRBJ2-5; 8 positions agree with TRBD1. V lost 8 bases and J lost 3; bases outside the gene matches: 8. Germline V gene data show CDR1 as MNHNY and CDR2 as SVGAGI (reference sequence). The length of the CDR3 is 14 residues. CDR3 loop: CASRWTGKEETQYF. For the CDR3, the DNA is TGTGCCAGCCGGTGGACAGGGAAGGAAGAGACCCAGTACTTC.

This sequence joins TRBV2 and TRBJ1-3; TRBD1 is a possible D gene (6 bases). CDR1 and CDR2 from the germline V gene are SNHLY and FYNNEI. This CDR3 is built from 15 residues. V was cut by 6 bases and J by 3 bases, with 15 bases left in between. The CDR3 DNA reads TGTGCCAGCAGCCCAATCGACAGGTTTGGAAACACCATATATTTT. As protein: CASSPIDRFGNTIYF.